This TCR beta chain appears in the sequencing data of a study of immune cell composition in non-small cell lung cancer. Across the study: Histologic subtype was mainly adenocarcinoma or squamous cell carcinoma. Overall study findings and caveats: Squamous carcinomas (roughly 80%) more often had tumour-associated clones >0.5% than adenocarcinomas (33%). Top 10 clone scores and clonality were higher in squamous than adenocarcinoma.

Genomic DNA came from frozen unsorted single-cell suspensions. This clone occurred once. Its antigen is as yet unknown. Libraries were prepared by immunoSEQ multiplex PCR; TCRdb keeps only in-frame clonotypes and omits some of them. The profile covers 3,000 or so clones, with around 74% appearing a single time and around 21% taken by the ten largest. Sequenced input: lung tumor tissue. The TCR comes from a human donor with non-small cell lung cancer.

CDR3 DNA sequence: TGTGCCAGCAGCGAGGGGGTGAACACTGAAGCTTTCTTT. Its translation: CASSEGVNTEAFF. The V gene is TRBV2, the J gene TRBJ1-1, with D tentatively TRBD1 (6 bases). CDR3 size: 13 residues. The V end lost 6 bases, the J end lost 0 bases, and 8 bases lay between the germline ends. CDR1 SNHLY and CDR2 FYNNEI come from the germline V gene.